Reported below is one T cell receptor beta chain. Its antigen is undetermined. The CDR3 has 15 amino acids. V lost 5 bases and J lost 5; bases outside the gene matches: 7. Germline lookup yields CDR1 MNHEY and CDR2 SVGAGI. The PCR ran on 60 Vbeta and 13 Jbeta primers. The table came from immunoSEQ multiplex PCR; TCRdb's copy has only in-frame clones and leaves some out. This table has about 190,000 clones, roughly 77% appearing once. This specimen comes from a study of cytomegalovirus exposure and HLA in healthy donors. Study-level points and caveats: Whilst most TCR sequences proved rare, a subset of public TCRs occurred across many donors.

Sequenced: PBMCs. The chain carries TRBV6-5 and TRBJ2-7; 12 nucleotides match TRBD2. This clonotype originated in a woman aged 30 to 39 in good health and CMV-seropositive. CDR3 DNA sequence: TGTGCCAGCAGTGGAAGGACTAGCGGGAACGACGAGCAGTACTTC. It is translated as CASSGRTSGNDEQYF.